These 32 T cell receptor beta chains originate from one sample sequenced in a study of cytomegalovirus exposure and HLA in healthy donors. PCR amplification relied on 60 Vbeta primers (plus 13 Jbeta primers). The method was immunoSEQ multiplex PCR; TCRdb's version includes in-frame clones alone and lacks a portion of them. This table holds 180,000 or so clones, about 75% found once. The sequencing sample was made of PBMCs. The receptors come from a man between 45 and 60 years old in good health and CMV-seropositive.

In DNA form, the CDR3 reads TGTGCCAGCGGGGGCGGAACCCTCCACTTT. Protein product: CASGGGTLHF. This chain uses TRBV9 with TRBJ1-6, with D possibly TRBD1 on 6 matching bases. V was cut by 7 bases and J by 14 bases, with 10 bases left in between. The CDR3 runs to 10 residues. Germline-derived CDR1 and CDR2 are SGDLS and YYNGEE.

The rearrangement joins TRBV13 to TRBJ2-5, with 11 bases lining up with TRBD2. V shed 2 bases and J 1 base; nucleotides not matched to a gene: 0. Germline CDR1 and CDR2: PRHDT and FYEKMQ (reference sequence). There are 15 residues in the CDR3. In nucleotides, the CDR3 is TGTGCCAGCAGCTTAACTAGCGGGGGCCAAGAGACCCAGTACTTC. Translated, it gives CASSLTSGGQETQYF.

CDR3: CASRTSTEAFF. For the CDR3, the DNA is TGTGCCAGCAGGACATCCACTGAAGCTTTCTTT. The chain links TRBV25-1 to TRBJ1-1; D is ambiguous. CDR1 and CDR2 from the germline V gene are MGHDK and SYGVNS. The CDR3 loop spans 11 amino acids. V was trimmed by 6 bases and J by 4 bases, leaving 6 bases between them.

The chain carries TRBV2 and TRBJ2-3, with 10 bases matching TRBD2. This CDR3 is built from 12 residues. V shed 8 bases, J shed 6 bases, and the junction held 2 bases outside the gene matches. Germline CDR1 reads SNHLY; CDR2 reads FYNNEI. The CDR3 is CASGTSVDTQYF. The CDR3 coding sequence is TGTGCCAGCGGGACTAGCGTCGATACGCAGTATTTT.

The chain employs TRBV2 and TRBJ2-2, with D hard to call. The V gene lost 5 bases and the J gene lost 0 bases, with 10 bases spanning the gap. Germline CDR1 SNHLY, CDR2 FYNNEI. There are 15 residues in the CDR3. As DNA, the CDR3 is TGTGCCAGCAGTTACGGTCGCGCGAACACCGGGGAGCTGTTTTTT. Translated: CASSYGRANTGELFF.

The chain is built from TRBV28 and TRBJ2-1; TRBD2 agrees at 7 bases. Trimming cost V 4 bases and J 5 bases; bases outside gene matches: 11. The germline V gene encodes CDR1 MDHEN and CDR2 SYDVKM. This CDR3 has 16 amino acids. The CDR3 DNA is TGTGCCAGCAGTTCGCGTCGGGAGGTAGGGGACAATGAGCAGTTCTTC. It codes for CASSSRREVGDNEQFF.

Concerning this clone itself: Other DNA sequences in the sample encode the same CDR3. CDR3 in DNA: TGTGCCAGCAGTTTAAACTCTGGAGAGACCCAGTACTTC. It is translated as CASSLNSGETQYF. The chain carries TRBV6-4 and TRBJ2-5; unclear D gene. This CDR3 is 13 amino acids long. CDR1 and CDR2 (germline): MRHNA, SNTAGT. V lost 5 bases and J 4 bases, leaving 11 bases between the germline ends.

Worth noting for this clone: The sample carries other DNA sequences with the same CDR3. The rearrangement uses TRBV7-3 and TRBJ2-3, with D perhaps TRBD2 (6 bases). Per germline, CDR1 SGHTA and CDR2 FQGTGA. Trimming took off 5 bases at V and 2 bases at J, with 11 bases between the two ends. There are 14 residues in the CDR3. The CDR3 spells CASSLGTSTDTQYF. CDR3 in DNA: TGTGCCAGCAGCCTTGGGACTTCCACAGATACGCAGTATTTT.

J is TRBJ1-2 and V is TRBV6-1, with D possibly being TRBD1 (5 bases). The germline V and J ends were trimmed by 1 base and 6 bases, with 15 bases remaining between them. CDR1 is MNHNS and CDR2 is SASEGT in the germline V gene. CDR3 length: 15 amino acids. CDR3 DNA: TGTGCCAGCAGTGAAGTTGCAGGGCAGGGTGATGGCTACACCTTC. Its protein product is CASSEVAGQGDGYTF.

The chain joins TRBV27 to TRBJ2-1; 7 bases are a match to TRBD2. Germline V gene lookup returns CDR1 MNHEY and CDR2 SMNVEV (reference sequence). The CDR3 has 19 residues. Trimming removed 8 bases from V and 2 bases from J; junction bases left unmatched: 21. The CDR3 sequence: CASGGGEFEISATYNEQFF. The DNA of the CDR3 is TGTGCCAGCGGTGGGGGGGAGTTCGAAATTAGCGCAACCTACAATGAGCAGTTCTTC.

The V gene is TRBV9, the J gene TRBJ1-2; 12 positions agree with TRBD1. The CDR3 is made up of 15 amino acids. V lost 3 bases and J lost 4; bases outside the gene matches: 4. CDR1 is SGDLS, CDR2 YYNGEE, per germline. The CDR3 DNA sequence: TGTGCCAGCAGCGGGGACAGGGGGCGCTTCTATGGCTACACCTTC. Residues: CASSGDRGRFYGYTF.

V gene TRBV30 combines with J gene TRBJ2-1; 8 bases agree with TRBD1. The CDR3 is 15 residues long. V was pared by 0 bases and J by 5 bases, with 6 bases of the junction left unmatched. Looked up from germline, CDR1 is GTSNPN and CDR2 is SVGIG (reference sequence). The CDR3 DNA is TGTGCCTGGAGTGTGGGCCAGGGACAGGACAATGAGCAGTTCTTC. Its translation is CAWSVGQGQDNEQFF.

The J gene is TRBJ1-1, the V gene TRBV5-1; the D is unclear. V was shortened by 1 base and J by 4 bases, with 11 bases between the two germline ends. The CDR3 runs 14 residues. Per germline, CDR1 SGHRS and CDR2 YFSETQ. The CDR3 sequence: CASSLLGDGTEAFF. In DNA, the CDR3 is TGCGCCAGCAGCTTGCTCGGGGATGGCACTGAAGCTTTCTTT. Full variable domain (missing parts from reference TRBV5-1 and TRBJ1-1): KAGVTQTPRYLIKTRGQQVTLSCSPISGHRSVSWYQQTPGQGLQFLFEYFSETQRNKGNFPGRFSGRQFSNSRSEMNVSTLELGDSALYLCASSLLGDGTEAFFGQGTRLTVV.

The chain is built from TRBV19 and TRBJ2-7, with D unclear. This CDR3 has 13 residues. CDR1 and CDR2 from the germline V gene are LNHDA and SQIVND (reference sequence). The V end was cut by 6 bases, the J end by 6 bases, with 15 bases between. As DNA, the CDR3 is TGTGCCAGTAGCACCGACACGTTTGGCGAGCAGTACTTC. Translation gives CASSTDTFGEQYF.

This chain uses TRBV5-6 with TRBJ2-2, with 8 bases lining up with TRBD1. Germline loops: CDR1 SGHDT, CDR2 YYEEEE. There are 14 residues in the CDR3. V gave up 6 bases and J gave up 5 bases; unmatched junction bases: 6. The CDR3 spells CASILNRGTGELFF. The CDR3 region has the DNA TGTGCCAGCATACTCAACAGGGGGACCGGGGAGCTGTTTTTT.

The rearrangement joins TRBV5-1 to TRBJ1-4, with 7 bases matching TRBD1. The junction had 22 bases not matched to a gene; V was cut back by 4 bases and J by 7 bases. CDR3 length equals 19 residues. The V gene's germline CDR1 is SGHRS and CDR2 YFSETQ. In nucleotides, the CDR3 is TGCGCCAGCAGCCAGGAAGGGGGCGCCGAGGGGGTGATGGGTGAAAAACTGTTTTTT. Protein product: CASSQEGGAEGVMGEKLFF.

The chain uses TRBV27 and TRBJ2-1; 8 positions match TRBD2. V dropped 3 bases and J dropped 9; count of bases not matched to a gene: 10. The CDR3 totals 15 residues. Germline CDR1 MNHEY, CDR2 SMNVEV (reference sequence). The CDR3 region has the DNA TGTGCCAGCAGTTTCACCGGGGGGGCCTCGGGTGAGCAGTTCTTC. Translating it yields CASSFTGGASGEQFF.

The rearrangement joins TRBV29-1 to TRBJ2-5; maybe TRBD1 (7 bases). CDR1 and CDR2 (germline): SQVTM, ANQGSEA. CDR3 length: 14 amino acids. With 6 bases removed from V and 4 bases from J, the gap between germline ends came to 18 bases. The CDR3 DNA sequence: TGCAGCGTCCGACAGGGACTCGTACGAGAGACCCAGTACTTC. It is translated as CSVRQGLVRETQYF.

This chain links TRBV19 with TRBJ1-5, with TRBD1 matching over 11 bases. The V segment lost 5 bases and the J segment 7 bases; nucleotides outside the gene matches: 10. From germline, CDR1 is LNHDA and CDR2 SQIVND (reference sequence). CDR3 length equals 16 residues. CDR3 protein: CASSSVGQGAGQPQHF. In nucleotides, the CDR3 is TGTGCCAGTAGTTCTGTCGGACAGGGGGCCGGGCAGCCCCAGCATTTT. Together with reference TRBV19 and TRBJ1-5, the CDR3 gives the full variable domain: DGGITQSPKYLFRKEGQNVTLSCEQNLNHDAMYWYRQDPGQGLRLIYYSQIVNDFQKGDIAEGYSVSREKKESFPLTVTSAQKNPTAFYLCASSSVGQGAGQPQHFGDGTRLSIL.

The table lists this clone with a few counts. The chain joins TRBV23-1 to TRBJ2-7; 14 bases line up with TRBD2. TRBV23-1 is designated an ORF whose function remains uncertain. The CDR3 has 16 residues. Losses at the gene ends were 3 bases for V and 3 bases for J; bases not matched to a gene: 4. DNA for the CDR3: TGCGCCAGCAGTCATCCGACTAGCGGGGGGGTCTACGAGCAGTACGTC. It specifies CASSHPTSGGVYEQYV.

J is TRBJ2-4 and V is TRBV7-9; possibly TRBD2 for D (5 bases). The germline gives CDR1 SEHNR, CDR2 FQNEAQ (reference sequence). V lost 3 bases and J lost 0, with 9 bases in between. The CDR3 spans 15 residues. CDR3 sequence (DNA): TGTGCCAGCAGCTTCGTAGAGGGAGCCAAAAACATTCAGTACTTC. Its translation: CASSFVEGAKNIQYF. The full variable domain, with the rest looked up from reference TRBV7-9 and TRBJ2-4, is DTGVSQNPRHKITKRGQNVTFRCDPISEHNRLYWYRQTLGQGPEFLTYFQNEAQLEKSRLLSDRFSAERPKGSFSTLEIQRTEQGDSAMYLCASSFVEGAKNIQYFGAGTRLSVL.

The chain has TRBV19 and TRBJ2-7, with D possibly matching TRBD2 (6 bases). V was pared by 8 bases and J by 3 bases, with 14 bases between. Germline CDR1 LNHDA, CDR2 SQIVND (reference sequence). This CDR3 is 13 amino acids long. The CDR3 DNA follows: TGTGCCAGTGGGGGAGGTCGGCTCTACGAGCAGTACTTC. This encodes CASGGGRLYEQYF.

The rearrangement links TRBV11-3 to TRBJ2-7; 9 bases match TRBD1. The CDR3 sequence is 15 residues long. CDR1 and CDR2 from the germline V gene are SGHNT and YENEEA. The ends lost 5 bases at V and 6 bases at J; junction bases unmatched: 11. CDR3 loop: CASSKRQGGAGEQYF. As DNA, the CDR3 is TGTGCCAGCAGCAAAAGACAGGGGGGGGCCGGCGAGCAGTACTTC. The full variable domain, with the rest looked up from reference TRBV11-3 and TRBJ2-7, is EAGVVQSPRYKIIEKKQPVAFWCNPISGHNTLYWYLQNLGQGPELLIRYENEEAVDDSQLPKDRFSAERLKGVDSTLKIQPAELGDSAVYLCASSKRQGGAGEQYFGPGTRLTVT.

This chain links TRBV2 with TRBJ2-3, with a possible D match to TRBD2 (6 bases). V shed 10 bases and J shed 2 bases, with 16 bases lying between them. The CDR3 consists of 14 residues. The V gene's germline CDR1 is SNHLY and CDR2 FYNNEI. This CDR3 is CANMEGLFTDTQYF. As DNA, the CDR3 is TGTGCCAACATGGAGGGACTTTTCACAGATACGCAGTATTTT.

The chain has TRBV7-8 and TRBJ1-6, with 8 bases fitting TRBD1. Germline V gene data show CDR1 as SGHVS and CDR2 as FQNEAQ. V was pared by 4 bases and J by 6 bases, with 8 bases of the junction left unmatched. The CDR3 spans 16 residues. DNA of the CDR3: TGTGCCAGCAGCTCACATACAGGGGGAACTAATTCACCCCTCCACTTT. Protein product: CASSSHTGGTNSPLHF.

CDR3 nucleotide sequence: TGTGCCAGCAGCTTAGTTGGGACTAGCGTGGATACGCAGTATTTT. Protein sequence: CASSLVGTSVDTQYF. The chain joins TRBV7-2 to TRBJ2-3; 10 positions agree with TRBD2. Germline V lookup: CDR1 SGHTA, CDR2 FQGNSA. J lost 6 bases, V lost 1 base, and 4 bases had no gene match. The CDR3 is 15 amino acids. Filled out from reference TRBV7-2 and TRBJ2-3, the complete variable domain reads GAGVSQSPSNKVTEKGKDVELRCDPISGHTALYWYRQSLGQGLEFLIYFQGNSAPDKSGLPSDRFSAERTGGSVSTLTIQRTQQEDSAVYLCASSLVGTSVDTQYFGPGTRLTVL.

The gene calls are TRBV29-1 and TRBJ2-1; TRBD1 matches at 8 bases. In germline, CDR1 is SQVTM, CDR2 ANQGSEA. The junction had 6 bases not matched to a gene; V was cut back by 8 bases and J by 0 bases. The CDR3 is 14 amino acids. CDR3 sequence: CSTAGQGSYNEQFF. The CDR3, as DNA: TGCAGCACAGCCGGACAGGGCTCCTACAATGAGCAGTTCTTC.

V and J are TRBV4-1 and TRBJ1-1; D gene unclear. Germline V lookup: CDR1 MGHRA, CDR2 YSYEKL. This CDR3 spans 14 amino acids. V shed 2 bases and J shed 1 base, with 8 bases lying between them. The CDR3, as DNA: TGCGCCAGCAGCCAAAAGGGAGGGAACACTGAAGCTTTCTTT. Its protein is CASSQKGGNTEAFF.

The CDR3 loop is CASILGDTNQPQHF. In nucleotides, the CDR3 is TGTGCCAGCATCCTAGGGGACACGAATCAGCCCCAGCATTTT. The rearrangement links TRBV6-5 to TRBJ1-5; D may be TRBD1 (6 bases). The V end was cut by 7 bases, the J end by 4 bases, with 14 bases between. Germline CDR1 reads MNHEY; CDR2 reads SVGAGI. The CDR3 totals 14 residues.

This rearrangement joins TRBV5-6 to TRBJ1-2, with D possibly TRBD1 on 6 matching bases. The CDR3 covers 13 residues. Trimming stripped 6 bases from V and 8 bases from J, with 17 bases between. Germline CDR1 reads SGHDT; CDR2 reads YYEEEE. In DNA form, the CDR3 reads TGTGCCAGCAAAGCGGGGGGCGAAGAGGGCTACACCTTC. Encoded protein: CASKAGGEEGYTF.

J is TRBJ2-3 and V is TRBV25-1; 9 nucleotides line up with TRBD1. Germline loops: CDR1 MGHDK, CDR2 SYGVNS. V was clipped by 7 bases and J by 6 bases; unmatched bases: 8. CDR3 length: 14 amino acids. The CDR3 DNA follows: TGTGCCAGCAAGGGTGACAGGGGGGAGGATACGCAGTATTTT. Amino acid sequence: CASKGDRGEDTQYF.

The chain uses TRBV5-1 and TRBJ1-4; 7 bases map to TRBD1. This CDR3 comprises 14 residues. The germline V gene has CDR1 SGHRS and CDR2 YFSETQ. After removal of 0 bases from V and 6 bases from J, the junction contained 2 bases not matched to a gene. CDR3 nucleotide sequence: TGCGCCAGCAGCTTGGGACAGGGATATGAAAAACTGTTTTTT. Encoded protein: CASSLGQGYEKLFF. The complete variable domain, with remaining parts taken from reference TRBV5-1 and TRBJ1-4, reads KAGVTQTPRYLIKTRGQQVTLSCSPISGHRSVSWYQQTPGQGLQFLFEYFSETQRNKGNFPGRFSGRQFSNSRSEMNVSTLELGDSALYLCASSLGQGYEKLFFGSGTQLSVL.